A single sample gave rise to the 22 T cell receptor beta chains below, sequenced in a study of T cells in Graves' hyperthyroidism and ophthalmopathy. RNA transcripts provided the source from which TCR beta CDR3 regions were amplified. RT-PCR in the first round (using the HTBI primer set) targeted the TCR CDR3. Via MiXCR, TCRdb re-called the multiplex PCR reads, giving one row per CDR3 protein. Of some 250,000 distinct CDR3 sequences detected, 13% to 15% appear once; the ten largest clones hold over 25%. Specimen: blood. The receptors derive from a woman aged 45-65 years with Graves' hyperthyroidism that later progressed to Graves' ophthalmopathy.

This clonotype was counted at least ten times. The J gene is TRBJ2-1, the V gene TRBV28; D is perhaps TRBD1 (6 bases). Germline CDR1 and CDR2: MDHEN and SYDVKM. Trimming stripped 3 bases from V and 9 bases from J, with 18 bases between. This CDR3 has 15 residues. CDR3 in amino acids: CASSLVGTTETEQFF. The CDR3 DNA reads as TGTGCCAGCAGTTTGGTCGGGACAACAGAAACTGAGCAGTTCTTC.

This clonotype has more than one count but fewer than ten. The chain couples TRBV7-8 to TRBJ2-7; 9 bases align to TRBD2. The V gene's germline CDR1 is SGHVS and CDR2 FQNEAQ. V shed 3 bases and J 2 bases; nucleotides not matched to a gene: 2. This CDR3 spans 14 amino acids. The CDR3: CASSFLAGPYEQYF. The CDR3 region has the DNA TGTGCCAGCAGCTTTCTAGCGGGACCCTACGAGCAGTACTTC.

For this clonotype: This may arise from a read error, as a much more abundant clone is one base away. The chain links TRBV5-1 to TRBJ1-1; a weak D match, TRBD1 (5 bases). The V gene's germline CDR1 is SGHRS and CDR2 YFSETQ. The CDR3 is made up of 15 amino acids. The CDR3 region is CASSLAEGRNTEASF. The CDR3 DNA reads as TGCGCCAGCAGCTTGGCCGAGGGGAGGAACACTGAAGCTTCCTTT.

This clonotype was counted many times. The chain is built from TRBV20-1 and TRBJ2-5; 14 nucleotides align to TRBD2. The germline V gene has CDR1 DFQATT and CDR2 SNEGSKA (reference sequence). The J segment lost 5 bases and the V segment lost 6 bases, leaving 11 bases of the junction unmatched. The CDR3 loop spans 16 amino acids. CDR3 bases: TGCAGTGCCGCCCCGGGACTAGCGGGAGTCAGGGAGACCCAGTACTTC. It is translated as CSAAPGLAGVRETQYF.

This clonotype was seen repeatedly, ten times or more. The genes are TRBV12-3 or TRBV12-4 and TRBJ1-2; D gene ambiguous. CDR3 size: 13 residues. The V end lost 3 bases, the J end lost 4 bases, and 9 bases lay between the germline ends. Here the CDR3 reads CASSLVTAYGYTF. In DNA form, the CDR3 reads TGTGCCAGCAGTTTGGTAACAGCCTATGGCTACACCTTC.

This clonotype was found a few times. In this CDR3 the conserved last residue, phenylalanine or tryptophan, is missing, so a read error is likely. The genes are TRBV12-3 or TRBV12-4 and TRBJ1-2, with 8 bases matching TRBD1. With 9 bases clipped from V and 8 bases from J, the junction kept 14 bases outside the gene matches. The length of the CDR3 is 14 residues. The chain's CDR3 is CARKRRTGPLGYTL. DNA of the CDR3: TGTGCCAGGAAGCGCCGGACAGGGCCCCTGGGCTACACCCTC.

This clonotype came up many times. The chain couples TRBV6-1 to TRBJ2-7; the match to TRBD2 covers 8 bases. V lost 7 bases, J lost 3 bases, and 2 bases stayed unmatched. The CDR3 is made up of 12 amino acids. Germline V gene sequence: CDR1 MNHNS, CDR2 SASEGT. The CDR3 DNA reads TGTGCCAGCACGGGGGGGGACTACGAGCAGTACTTC. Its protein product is CASTGGDYEQYF.

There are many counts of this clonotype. The CDR3, as DNA: TGTGCCAGCAGTTCCCGCCCCACAGGGTATGGCTACACCTTC. Protein sequence: CASSSRPTGYGYTF. This chain connects TRBV12-3 or TRBV12-4 to TRBJ1-2; D may be TRBD1 (6 bases). CDR3 length equals 14 residues. V was clipped by 4 bases and J by 5 bases, with 14 bases between them.

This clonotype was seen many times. In DNA form, the CDR3 reads TGTGCCAGCAGCTTAGGTCCCAGCTCCTACAATGAGCAGTTCTTC. Its translation: CASSLGPSSYNEQFF. The J gene is TRBJ2-1, the V gene TRBV7-2; no clear D gene. The CDR3 has 15 amino acids. CDR1 SGHTA and CDR2 FQGNSA come from the germline V gene. Deletions cut 1 base from V and 0 bases from J, with 7 bases between.

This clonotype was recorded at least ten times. The CDR3 coding sequence is TGCAGTGCCCCGGGAGACGTCGACACTGAAGCTTTCTTT. Translation: CSAPGDVDTEAFF. The chain combines TRBV20-1 with TRBJ1-1, with D hard to call. Germline CDR1 DFQATT, CDR2 SNEGSKA (reference sequence). Trimming removed 6 bases at V and 3 bases at J, with 14 bases between. The CDR3 totals 13 residues.

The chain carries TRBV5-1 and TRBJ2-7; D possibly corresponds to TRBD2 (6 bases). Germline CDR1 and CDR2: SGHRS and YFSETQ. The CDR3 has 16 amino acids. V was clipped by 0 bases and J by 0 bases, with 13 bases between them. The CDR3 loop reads CASSLGGDLSSYEQYF. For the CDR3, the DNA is TGCGCCAGCAGCTTGGGGGGGGATCTTAGCTCCTACGAGCAGTACTTC.

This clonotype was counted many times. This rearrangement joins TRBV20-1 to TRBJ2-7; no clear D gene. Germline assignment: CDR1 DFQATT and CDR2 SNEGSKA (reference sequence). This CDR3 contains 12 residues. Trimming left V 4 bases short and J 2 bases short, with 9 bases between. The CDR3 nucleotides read TGCAGTGCTATAGCCCCCCCCTACGAGCAGTACTTC. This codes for CSAIAPPYEQYF.

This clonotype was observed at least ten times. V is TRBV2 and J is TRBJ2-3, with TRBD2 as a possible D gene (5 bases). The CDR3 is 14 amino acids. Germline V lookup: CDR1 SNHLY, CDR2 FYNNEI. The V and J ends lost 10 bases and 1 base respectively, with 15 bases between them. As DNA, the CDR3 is TGTGCCACCCGAGGAGGAGAAGGCACAGATACGCAGTATTTT. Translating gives CATRGGEGTDTQYF.

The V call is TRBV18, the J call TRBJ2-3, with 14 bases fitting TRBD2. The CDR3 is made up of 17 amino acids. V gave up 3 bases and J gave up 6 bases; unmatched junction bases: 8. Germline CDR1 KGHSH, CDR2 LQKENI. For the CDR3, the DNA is TGTGCCAGCTCACCGACGGGACTAGCGGGAGTAGGTGATACGCAGTATTTT. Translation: CASSPTGLAGVGDTQYF.

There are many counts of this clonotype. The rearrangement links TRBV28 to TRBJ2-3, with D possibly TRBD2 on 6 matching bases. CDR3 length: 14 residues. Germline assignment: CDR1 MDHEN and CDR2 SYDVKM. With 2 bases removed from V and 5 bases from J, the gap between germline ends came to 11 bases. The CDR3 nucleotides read TGTGCCAGCAGTTTAAGTGGCGGGGAAGATACGCAGTATTTT. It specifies CASSLSGGEDTQYF.

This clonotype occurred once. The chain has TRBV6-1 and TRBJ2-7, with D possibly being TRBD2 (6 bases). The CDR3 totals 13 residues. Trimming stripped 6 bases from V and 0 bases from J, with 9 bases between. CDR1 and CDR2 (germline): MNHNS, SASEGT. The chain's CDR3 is CASRGEDSYEQYF. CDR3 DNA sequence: TGTGCCAGCAGGGGGGAGGACTCCTACGAGCAGTACTTC.

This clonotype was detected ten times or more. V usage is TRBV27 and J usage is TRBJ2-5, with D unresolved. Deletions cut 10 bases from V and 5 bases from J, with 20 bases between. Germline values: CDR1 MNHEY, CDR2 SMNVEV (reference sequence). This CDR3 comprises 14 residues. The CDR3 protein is CATGPGRGRETQYF. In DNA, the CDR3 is TGTGCCACCGGACCTGGACGTGGGCGGGAGACCCAGTACTTC.

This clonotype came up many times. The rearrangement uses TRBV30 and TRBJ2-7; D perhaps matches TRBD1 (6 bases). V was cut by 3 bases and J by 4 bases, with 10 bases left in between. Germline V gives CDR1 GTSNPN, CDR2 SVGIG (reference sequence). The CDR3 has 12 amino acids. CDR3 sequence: CAWSLTGYEQYF. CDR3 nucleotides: TGTGCCTGGAGCCTGACAGGATACGAGCAGTACTTC. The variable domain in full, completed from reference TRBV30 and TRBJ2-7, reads SQTIHQWPATLVQPVGSPLSLECTVEGTSNPNLYWYRQAAGRGLQLLFYSVGIGQISSEVPQNLSASRPQDRQFILSSKKLLLSDSGFYLCAWSLTGYEQYFGPGTRLTVT.

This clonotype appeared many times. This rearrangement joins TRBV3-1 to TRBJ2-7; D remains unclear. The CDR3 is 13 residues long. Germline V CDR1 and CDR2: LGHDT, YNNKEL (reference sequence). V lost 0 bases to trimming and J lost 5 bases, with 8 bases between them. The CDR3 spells CASSQEGVNEQYF. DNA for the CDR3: TGTGCCAGCAGCCAAGAGGGCGTAAACGAGCAGTACTTC.

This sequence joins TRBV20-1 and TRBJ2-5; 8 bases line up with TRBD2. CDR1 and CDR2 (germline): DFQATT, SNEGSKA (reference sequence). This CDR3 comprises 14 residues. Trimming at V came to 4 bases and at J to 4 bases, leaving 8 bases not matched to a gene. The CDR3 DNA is TGCAGTGCTAATGACGGGAGGGCCGGAGAGACCCAGTACTTC. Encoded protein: CSANDGRAGETQYF.

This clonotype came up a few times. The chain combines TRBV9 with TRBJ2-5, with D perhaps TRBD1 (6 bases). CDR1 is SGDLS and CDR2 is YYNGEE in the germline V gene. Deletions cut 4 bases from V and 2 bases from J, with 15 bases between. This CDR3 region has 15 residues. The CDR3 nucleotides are TGTGCCAGCAGCTTATATATGGACAGTCAAGAGACCCAGTACTTC. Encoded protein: CASSLYMDSQETQYF.

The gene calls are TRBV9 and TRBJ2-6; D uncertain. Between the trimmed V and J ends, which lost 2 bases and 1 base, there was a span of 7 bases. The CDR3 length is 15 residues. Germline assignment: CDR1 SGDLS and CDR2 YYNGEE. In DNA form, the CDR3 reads TGTGCCAGCAGCGTGAAGGTTTCTGGGGCCAACGTCCTGACTTTC. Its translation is CASSVKVSGANVLTF.